Below, 13 T cell receptor beta chains from the same sample are listed, as sequenced in a study of shared clonotypes between healthy human individuals. Profiled with immunoSEQ multiplex PCR; TCRdb holds only in-frame clones, not every one. The top ten clones hold about 1% of a sample with over 1.4 million clones, about 96% of them seen once. The material sequenced was naive CD4+ T cells sorted from blood. As for subset: CD45RA+ positively selected. The receptors were gathered from a man aged 30 to 45 in good health.

The chain recombines TRBV15 with TRBJ2-2; D is unresolved. The germline V gene encodes CDR1 LNHNV and CDR2 YYDKDF (reference sequence). The CDR3 consists of 13 residues. Trimming pared 0 bases from V and 7 bases from J, leaving 6 bases between. The CDR3 protein is CATSREVDGELFF. The CDR3 DNA sequence: TGTGCCACCAGCAGAGAGGTAGACGGGGAGCTGTTTTTT.

The chain joins TRBV7-9 to TRBJ2-1; a weak D match, TRBD1 (5 bases). This CDR3 contains 15 residues. V was clipped by 1 base and J by 4 bases, with 11 bases between them. Germline loops: CDR1 SEHNR, CDR2 FQNEAQ (reference sequence). In DNA, the CDR3 is TGTGCCAGCAGCTTAGGCCGAACAGGTTACAATGAGCAGTTCTTC. Encoded protein: CASSLGRTGYNEQFF.

V usage is TRBV15 and J usage is TRBJ2-3; D is unclear. Germline values: CDR1 LNHNV, CDR2 YYDKDF (reference sequence). Trimming shortened V by 1 base and J by 0 bases, and 8 bases separated the two germline ends. The CDR3 sequence is 15 residues long. In nucleotides, the CDR3 is TGTGCCACCAGCAGAGCCTACTCTAGCACAGATACGCAGTATTTT. It translates to CATSRAYSSTDTQYF.

The chain recombines TRBV30 with TRBJ2-5, with D perhaps given as TRBD1 or TRBD2 (5 bases each). CDR3 size: 14 residues. Germline V gene sequence: CDR1 GTSNPN, CDR2 SVGIG (reference sequence). V gave up 3 bases and J gave up 4 bases, with 15 bases separating them. The CDR3 DNA sequence: TGTGCCTGGAGCCGGGACCTGGGGCGAGAGACCCAGTACTTC. Amino acids: CAWSRDLGRETQYF.

The genes are TRBV11-3 and TRBJ2-7; D remains ambiguous. V was cut by 3 bases and J by 4 bases, with 10 bases left in between. The CDR3 has 13 residues. Germline CDR1 and CDR2: SGHNT and YENEEA. In nucleotides, the CDR3 is TGTGCCAGCAGCTTTTCAGGAACGTACGAGCAGTACTTC. This codes for CASSFSGTYEQYF.

For the CDR3, the DNA is TGTGCCAGTAGCCTCCAAGCTCGGAATCAGCCCCAGCATTTT. Its translation: CASSLQARNQPQHF. V gene TRBV19 combines with J gene TRBJ1-5; D remains unclear. The CDR3 extends over 14 amino acids. Germline lookup yields CDR1 LNHDA and CDR2 SQIVND (reference sequence). V dropped 6 bases and J dropped 4 bases, with 13 bases sitting between them.

The chain employs TRBV7-3 and TRBJ2-5; weak D call: TRBD2 (5 bases). Trimming shortened V by 2 bases and J by 6 bases, and 13 bases separated the two germline ends. Germline V gene sequence: CDR1 SGHTA, CDR2 FQGTGA. CDR3 length: 14 amino acids. CDR3 residues: CASSLPDFHQTQYF. The DNA for the CDR3 is TGTGCCAGCAGCTTACCGGACTTCCACCAGACCCAGTACTTC.

The chain is built from TRBV5-8 and TRBJ2-1, with 8 bases that match TRBD2. Trimming cost V 4 bases and J 10 bases; bases outside gene matches: 7. CDR3 length: 13 amino acids. In germline, CDR1 is SGHTS, CDR2 YDEGEE. In nucleotides, the CDR3 is TGTGCCAGCAGCCCTCGTGCGGGGGGCGAGCAGTTCTTC. Translation: CASSPRAGGEQFF.

The chain employs TRBV6-1 and TRBJ2-7, with D uncertain. The CDR3 sequence is 13 residues long. The germline V gene has CDR1 MNHNS and CDR2 SASEGT. V lost 6 bases and J lost 2, with 11 bases in between. The CDR3, as DNA: TGTGCCAGCAGCAGGTCCCCCACCTACGAGCAGTACTTC. This encodes CASSRSPTYEQYF.

This chain uses TRBV7-6 with TRBJ2-7; 9 nucleotides align to TRBD1. V was clipped by 4 bases and J by 2 bases; unmatched bases: 12. Germline lookup yields CDR1 SGHVS and CDR2 FNYEAQ. The CDR3 is 17 residues long. DNA of the CDR3: TGTGCCAGCAGCTCGATACAGGGGGCGTTGACTGCCTACGAGCAGTACTTC. Translating gives CASSSIQGALTAYEQYF.

This clone was seen a few times. The chain has TRBV4-2 and TRBJ2-7; D is unclear. This CDR3 has 13 residues. Germline V gives CDR1 LGHNA, CDR2 YNFKEQ. The V and J ends lost 5 bases and 0 bases respectively, with 8 bases between them. CDR3 sequence (DNA): TGTGCCAGCAGCTTAAGGATCTCCTACGAGCAGTACTTC. Its translation is CASSLRISYEQYF.

The chain recombines TRBV5-1 with TRBJ2-5; weak D call: TRBD1 (5 bases). Germline CDR1 and CDR2: SGHRS and YFSETQ. CDR3 size: 21 residues. V was pared by 4 bases and J by 2 bases, with 33 bases between. Here the CDR3 reads CASSIGESGLGLRPKQETQYF. DNA of the CDR3: TGCGCCAGCAGCATTGGAGAGTCAGGGTTAGGTTTAAGGCCAAAACAAGAGACCCAGTACTTC.

This rearrangement joins TRBV6-5 to TRBJ1-5, with 9 nucleotides matching TRBD1. V lost 4 bases to trimming and J lost 3 bases; unmatched junction nucleotides: 1. CDR1 MNHEY and CDR2 SVGAGI come from the germline V gene. The CDR3 has 14 amino acids. CDR3 loop: CASSWDRDNQPQHF. The CDR3 DNA reads TGTGCCAGCAGTTGGGACAGGGACAATCAGCCCCAGCATTTT.